Listed below are T cell receptor beta chains from one sample, sequenced in a study of T cells after yellow fever vaccination. TCRdb called the 5' RACE reads again in MiXCR, with one record for every CDR3 protein. Altogether 200,000 to 300,000 distinct CDR3 sequences are present, 6.7% being singletons, with the ten largest covering 1.1%. Source: CD4+ T cells sorted from PBMCs, taken on the day of the yellow fever booster vaccination. These receptors originate from a man aged 30-40 years who received the YFV17D yellow fever vaccine. Each CDR3 is given with its conserved first and last residue. D genes are given only for firm matches. Rows give clone size only sometimes, using once, few, many, or a class for an expanded clone.

D: -
V: TRBV29-1
size: many
J: TRBJ2-1
DNA: TGCAGCGTTGAAGAGGGGCGGCGCGGGATGAGGAATGAGCAGTTCTTC
CDR3: CSVEEGRRGMRNEQFF

D: TRBD1
V: TRBV29-1
size: few
J: TRBJ2-5
DNA: TGCAGCGTTGAACCCGCAGACAGGGGTGAAGAGACCCAGTACTTC
CDR3: CSVEPADRGEETQYF

D: -
V: TRBV20-1
size: many
J: TRBJ2-7
DNA: TGCAGTGCTGGGAGAGGTGGCACACTCGAGCAGTACTTC
CDR3: CSAGRGGTLEQYF

D: TRBD2
V: TRBV7-2
size: few
J: TRBJ2-5
DNA: TGTGCCAGCAGCCGCGTTGGGACTAGCGGAAACCAAGAGACCCAGTACTTC
CDR3: CASSRVGTSGNQETQYF

D: -
V: TRBV5-1
size: few
J: TRBJ2-7
DNA: TGCGCCAGCCCCGGAGATGGGGGGAATTCCACCAGACGGTACTTC
CDR3: CASPGDGGNSTRRYF

D: TRBD1
V: TRBV7-2
size: few
J: TRBJ2-7
DNA: TGTGCCAGCAGCTCGGATCGGGGACAGGGCTACGAGCAGTACTTC
CDR3: CASSSDRGQGYEQYF

D: TRBD2
V: TRBV5-1
size: -
J: TRBJ2-1
DNA: TGCGCCAGCAGCTTGCCTAGCGGGAGCACTGAGCAGTTCTTC
CDR3: CASSLPSGSTEQFF

D: -
V: TRBV12-3/TRBV12-4
size: many
J: TRBJ1-5
DNA: TGTGCCAGCAGTTTACAGAGCAATCAGCCCCAGCATTTT
CDR3: CASSLQSNQPQHF

D: TRBD2
V: TRBV9
size: many
J: TRBJ2-3
DNA: TGTGCCAGCAGCGCCCTACTCGCGGGAGTTACAGATACGCAGTATTTT
CDR3: CASSALLAGVTDTQYF

D: -
V: TRBV10-3
size: few
J: TRBJ2-1
DNA: TGTGCCATCAGTGGCAGACGCCATACAGAACTTCGTAGGGACAATGAGCAGTTCTTC
CDR3: CAISGRRHTELRRDNEQFF

D: TRBD1
V: TRBV20-1
size: -
J: TRBJ2-7
DNA: TGCAGTGCTAATTCCGGGACAGGGAAGAACGAGCAGTACTTC
CDR3: CSANSGTGKNEQYF

D: -
V: TRBV5-1
size: few
J: TRBJ2-7
DNA: TGCGCCAGCAGCTTCGGGGACGCGGGTTCCTACGAGCAGTACTTC
CDR3: CASSFGDAGSYEQYF

D: TRBD2
V: TRBV28
size: -
J: TRBJ2-7
DNA: TGTGCCAGCAGTTTATTTTCTAGCGGAGGCCTACGGCAGTACTTC
CDR3: CASSLFSSGGLRQYF

D: -
V: TRBV29-1
size: few
J: TRBJ1-1
DNA: TGCAGCGTAACCGACACGAACACTGAAGCTTTCTTT
CDR3: CSVTDTNTEAFF

D: TRBD1
V: TRBV20-1
size: few
J: TRBJ1-4
DNA: TGCAGTGCTGAGGACAGGGGGCGGAATGAAAAACTGTTTTTT
CDR3: CSAEDRGRNEKLFF

D: -
V: TRBV7-2
size: few
J: TRBJ2-7
DNA: TGTGCCAGCCCAGGAAGTCGGGAGACCTCCTACGAGCAGTACTTC
CDR3: CASPGSRETSYEQYF

D: TRBD2
V: TRBV5-1
size: many
J: TRBJ2-1
DNA: TGCGCCAGCAGCTGGACTAGCGGCGCCAATGAGCAGTTCTTC
CDR3: CASSWTSGANEQFF

D: -
V: TRBV5-1
size: many
J: TRBJ2-4
DNA: TGCGCCAGCAGCTTGACAGGGATAGCCAAAAACATTCAGTACTTC
CDR3: CASSLTGIAKNIQYF

D: TRBD2
V: TRBV6-2/TRBV6-3
size: -
J: TRBJ2-3
DNA: TGTGCCAGCGGGGGGGTCGGCCCGTTGAGCACAGATACGCAGTATTTT
CDR3: CASGGVGPLSTDTQYF

D: -
V: TRBV14
size: many
J: TRBJ2-1
DNA: TGTGCCAGCAGCCAAGGACGTGAAGGTGGAAATGAGCAGTTCTTC
CDR3: CASSQGREGGNEQFF

D: -
V: TRBV5-1
size: few
J: TRBJ2-1
DNA: TGCGCCAGCAGCCCAAGAAAAACTAGCAGAGGAGACAATGAGCAGTTCTTC
CDR3: CASSPRKTSRGDNEQFF

D: TRBD1
V: TRBV24-1
size: many
J: TRBJ2-2
DNA: TGTGCCACCAGTGATCCGGGACAGGGGGCTACCGGGGAGCTGTTTTTT
CDR3: CATSDPGQGATGELFF

D: -
V: TRBV7-2
size: few
J: TRBJ2-4
DNA: TGTGCCAGCAGCTTAGTGCGGGGAGCCAAAAACATTCAGTACTTC
CDR3: CASSLVRGAKNIQYF

D: -
V: TRBV5-1
size: -
J: TRBJ2-7
DNA: TGCGCCAGCAGCTTGGATGGAGGGGAACTTTACGAGCAGTACTTC
CDR3: CASSLDGGELYEQYF

D: -
V: TRBV5-1
size: -
J: TRBJ2-1
DNA: TGCGCCAGCAGGGAGCGGATAAGCAATGAGCAGTTCTTC
CDR3: CASRERISNEQFF

D: TRBD2
V: TRBV6-2/TRBV6-3
size: -
J: TRBJ2-7
DNA: TGTGCCAGCACCCAACTAGCGTGCTACGAGCAGTACTTC
CDR3: CASTQLACYEQYF

D: -
V: TRBV6-5
size: few
J: TRBJ1-1
DNA: TGTGCCAGCAGTTTATCCCCGGGACAGAACACTGAAGCTTTCTTT
CDR3: CASSLSPGQNTEAFF

D: -
V: TRBV18
size: -
J: TRBJ2-7
DNA: TGTGCCAGCTCATCTTGGAGAGTAGCGGCCCCTTCCGAGCAGTACTTC
CDR3: CASSSWRVAAPSEQYF

D: TRBD2
V: TRBV5-1
size: many
J: TRBJ2-1
DNA: TGCGCCAGCAGCTTGGTTCGGGAGGAGCTGTTCTTC
CDR3: CASSLVREELFF

D: TRBD1
V: TRBV6-2/TRBV6-3
size: -
J: TRBJ2-6
DNA: TGTGCCAGCACACGGGACAGGGGTTCTGGGGCCAACGTCCTGACTTTC
CDR3: CASTRDRGSGANVLTF

D: -
V: TRBV28
size: many
J: TRBJ1-4
DNA: TGTGCCAGCAGCTACAACGGAGCAACTAATGAAAAACTGTTTTTT
CDR3: CASSYNGATNEKLFF

D: TRBD2
V: TRBV4-2
size: many
J: TRBJ2-3
DNA: TGTGCCAGCAGCTCCACTGAGCGGGACCGCACAGATACGCAGTATTTT
CDR3: CASSSTERDRTDTQYF

D: -
V: TRBV10-3
size: -
J: TRBJ1-1
DNA: TGTGTCACCCACGCGGGCAGGGGGAACACTGAAGCTTTCTTT
CDR3: CVTHAGRGNTEAFF

D: -
V: TRBV5-1
size: many
J: TRBJ2-1
DNA: TGCGCCAGCAGCTTGGTTGGCCAGAGCTACAATGAGCAGTTCTTC
CDR3: CASSLVGQSYNEQFF

D: TRBD1
V: TRBV7-2
size: many
J: TRBJ1-1
DNA: TGTGCCAGCAGCCCGACGACAGGGTTCACCACTGAAGCTTTCTTT
CDR3: CASSPTTGFTTEAFF

D: -
V: TRBV7-2
size: few
J: TRBJ2-5
DNA: TGTGCCAGCAGCCCCCGGCTCCTCAAGGACTCTTTTCACGACGAGTACTTC
CDR3: CASSPRLLKDSFHDEYF

D: -
V: TRBV9
size: few
J: TRBJ2-5
DNA: TGTGCCAGCAGCGCCTCCCTGGGACAAGAAGAGACCCAGTACTTC
CDR3: CASSASLGQEETQYF

D: -
V: TRBV20-1
size: few
J: TRBJ1-1
DNA: TGCAGTGCTAGAGTTGGGGGGCCCTCCACTGAAGCTTTCTTT
CDR3: CSARVGGPSTEAFF

D: -
V: TRBV5-1
size: few
J: TRBJ2-2
DNA: TGCGCCAGCACAGTCGAGCTTCTCGATACCGGGGAGCTGTTTTTT
CDR3: CASTVELLDTGELFF

D: -
V: TRBV7-9
size: few
J: TRBJ1-2
DNA: TGTGCCAGCAGCTGGACAACTTTAGGCTACACCTTC
CDR3: CASSWTTLGYTF

D: -
V: TRBV7-8
size: -
J: TRBJ1-5
DNA: TGTGCCAGCAGCTTAGAAAATCAGCCCCAGCATTTT
CDR3: CASSLENQPQHF

D: -
V: TRBV20-1
size: -
J: TRBJ1-1
DNA: TGCAGTGCTAGTACCCAAACAGGACTGGGAAAAGCTTTCTTT
CDR3: CSASTQTGLGKAFF

D: -
V: TRBV10-3
size: many
J: TRBJ2-7
DNA: TGTGCCATCAGTGTTGGGACAACAACCTACGAGCAGTACTTC
CDR3: CAISVGTTTYEQYF

D: -
V: TRBV24-1
size: few
J: TRBJ2-5
DNA: TGTGCCACCAGTGATGCGGGACCCGAGGCCCAAGAGACCCAGTACTTC
CDR3: CATSDAGPEAQETQYF

D: -
V: TRBV6-5
size: few
J: TRBJ1-1
DNA: TGTGCCAGCAGTTACCTGGGGGTTGAAACTGAAGCTTTCTTT
CDR3: CASSYLGVETEAFF

D: -
V: TRBV20-1
size: many
J: TRBJ2-1
DNA: TGCAGTGCTAGAGATCAAAGGGGTGGTTGGGATGAGCAGTTCTTC
CDR3: CSARDQRGGWDEQFF

D: -
V: TRBV29-1
size: many
J: TRBJ2-1
DNA: TGCAGCGTTTATAGGGAGTACAATGAGCAGTTCTTC
CDR3: CSVYREYNEQFF

D: -
V: TRBV18
size: few
J: TRBJ1-5
DNA: TGTGCCAGCTCACCGCCGAATCAGCCCCAGCATTTT
CDR3: CASSPPNQPQHF

D: -
V: TRBV5-4
size: -
J: TRBJ1-5
DNA: TGTGCCAGCAGCTTGGCCAGATCGTCAGGGGCCCAGCCCCAGCATTTT
CDR3: CASSLARSSGAQPQHF

D: -
V: TRBV20-1
size: many
J: TRBJ2-7
DNA: TGCAGTGCTCAGTCGGTGGACGAGCAGTACTTC
CDR3: CSAQSVDEQYF

D: -
V: TRBV7-2
size: -
J: TRBJ2-7
DNA: TGTGCCAGCAGCTTAGATCAGGGACGTTACGAGCAGTACTTC
CDR3: CASSLDQGRYEQYF

D: -
V: TRBV6-1
size: -
J: TRBJ2-3
DNA: TGTGCCAGCAGTGAACTGCTTAGCACAGATACGCAGTATTTT
CDR3: CASSELLSTDTQYF